Below, one T cell receptor beta chain is given with its context. Its antigen is undetermined. Using immunoSEQ multiplex PCR, the repertoire was profiled, and TCRdb retains in-frame clones only, with some absent. The repertoire holds around 1.9 million clones, with around 93% as singletons. The source of the sample is a study of shared clonotypes between healthy human individuals. As defined, naive CD8 cells were CD45RO-negative and positively selected for CCR7, with terminally differentiated effector memory CD45RA+ cells excluded. Germline V gives CDR1 MNHEY, CDR2 SMNVEV (reference sequence). The CDR3 totals 18 residues. V lost 5 bases and J lost 2; bases outside the gene matches: 15. General study findings and limits: Estimated richness was generally greater in naive than memory subsets.

This clonotype was obtained from a man aged 18 to 30 in good health. Some clones in this sample may be carry-over from other donors' samples. Material for sequencing was naive CD8+ T cells from PBMCs. The chain carries TRBV27 and TRBJ2-1; 7 bases line up with TRBD1. The chain's CDR3 is CASSPPGTVRVTYNEQFF. CDR3 nucleotides: TGTGCCAGCAGTCCTCCCGGGACAGTGAGGGTTACCTACAATGAGCAGTTCTTC.